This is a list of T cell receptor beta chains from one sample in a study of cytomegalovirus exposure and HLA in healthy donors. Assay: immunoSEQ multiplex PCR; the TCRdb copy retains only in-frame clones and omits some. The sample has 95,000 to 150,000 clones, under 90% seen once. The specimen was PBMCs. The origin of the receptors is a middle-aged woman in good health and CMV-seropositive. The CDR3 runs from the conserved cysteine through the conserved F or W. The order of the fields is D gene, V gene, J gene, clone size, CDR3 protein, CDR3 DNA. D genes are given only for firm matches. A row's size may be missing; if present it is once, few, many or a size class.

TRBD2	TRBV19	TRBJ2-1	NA	CASSTLTSPNEQFF	TGTGCCAGTAGTACTCTGACTAGCCCTAATGAGCAGTTCTTC
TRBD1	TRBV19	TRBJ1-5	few	CASRTGTGDQPQHF	TGTGCCAGTAGAACCGGGACAGGAGATCAGCCCCAGCATTTT
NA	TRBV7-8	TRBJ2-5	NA	CASVLGGGWIIKETQYF	TGTGCCAGCGTTCTAGGGGGAGGGTGGATTATAAAAGAGACCCAGTACTTC
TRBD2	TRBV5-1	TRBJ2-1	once	CASSATGGGGVLEQFF	TGCGCCAGCAGCGCTACGGGCGGGGGGGGCGTACTCGAGCAGTTCTTC
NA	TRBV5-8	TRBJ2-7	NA	CASSLLTGNYEQYF	TGTGCCAGCAGCTTGTTAACAGGCAACTACGAGCAGTACTTC
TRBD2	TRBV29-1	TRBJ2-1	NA	CSVDSSGRAKDEQFF	TGCAGCGTTGATTCTAGCGGGAGGGCCAAGGATGAGCAGTTCTTC
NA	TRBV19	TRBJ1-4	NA	CASSLGGRNEKLFF	TGTGCCAGTAGTCTAGGGGGGCGGAATGAAAAACTGTTTTTT
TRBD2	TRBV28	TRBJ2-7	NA	CASSGLAVYEQYF	TGTGCCAGCAGTGGACTAGCGGTCTACGAGCAGTACTTC
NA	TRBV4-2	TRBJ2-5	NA	CASSQESTAQETQYF	TGTGCCAGCAGCCAAGAGTCCACAGCCCAAGAGACCCAGTACTTC
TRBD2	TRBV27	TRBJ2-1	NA	CASSPNRGLAAYNEQFF	TGTGCCAGCAGTCCAAACCGGGGACTAGCGGCTTACAATGAGCAGTTCTTC
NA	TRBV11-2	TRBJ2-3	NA	CASSLTIRTDTQYF	TGTGCCAGCAGCTTGACAATTCGCACAGATACGCAGTATTTT
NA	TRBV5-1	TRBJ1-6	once	CASSLESAGSPLHF	TGCGCCAGCAGCTTGGAATCGGCAGGATCACCCCTCCACTTT
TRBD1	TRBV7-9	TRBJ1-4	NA	CASSLPGQGKATNEKLFF	TGTGCCAGCAGCCTTCCGGGACAGGGAAAAGCAACTAATGAAAAACTGTTTTTT
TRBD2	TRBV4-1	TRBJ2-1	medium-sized	CASSQDPGGSQGNEQFF	TGCGCCAGCAGCCAAGATCCGGGCGGGAGTCAGGGCAATGAGCAGTTCTTC
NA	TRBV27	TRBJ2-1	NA	CASSLGVHYEQFF	TGTGCCAGCAGTTTAGGAGTCCACTATGAGCAGTTCTTC
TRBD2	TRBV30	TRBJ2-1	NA	CAWSAGTINEQFF	TGTGCCTGGAGCGCCGGGACTATAAATGAGCAGTTCTTC
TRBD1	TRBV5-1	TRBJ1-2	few	CASSLGTGTTYGYTF	TGCGCCAGCAGCTTGGGGACAGGAACGACCTATGGCTACACCTTC
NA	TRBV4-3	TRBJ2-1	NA	CASSGSSYNEQFF	TGCGCCAGCAGCGGCAGCTCCTACAATGAGCAGTTCTTC
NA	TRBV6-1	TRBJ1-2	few	CASSDRRANYGYTF	TGTGCCAGCAGTGATAGGAGGGCTAACTATGGCTACACCTTC
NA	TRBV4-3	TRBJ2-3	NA	CASTYERLGTDTQYF	TGCGCCAGCACCTACGAAAGACTTGGGACAGATACGCAGTATTTT
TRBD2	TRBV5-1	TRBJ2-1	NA	CASSSTSGRGYYNEQFF	TGCGCCAGCAGCTCGACTAGCGGGAGAGGGTACTACAATGAGCAGTTCTTC
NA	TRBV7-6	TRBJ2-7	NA	CASSALTGGEQYF	TGTGCCAGCAGCGCCCTGACAGGTGGAGAGCAGTACTTC
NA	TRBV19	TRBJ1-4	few	CASSTLNLNEKLFF	TGTGCCAGTAGTACACTAAACCTTAATGAAAAACTGTTTTTT
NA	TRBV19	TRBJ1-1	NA	CASSDPGTEEAFF	TGTGCCAGTAGCGACCCAGGCACCGAGGAAGCTTTCTTT
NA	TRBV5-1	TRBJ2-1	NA	CASSGRGGSMEEQFF	TGCGCCAGCAGCGGGAGGGGGGGAAGTATGGAGGAGCAGTTCTTC
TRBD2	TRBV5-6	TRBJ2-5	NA	CASSFGTSGSAGETQYF	TGTGCCAGCAGCTTCGGGACTAGCGGGAGCGCTGGAGAGACCCAGTACTTC
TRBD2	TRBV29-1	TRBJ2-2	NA	CSVEAGTTNTGELFF	TGCAGCGTTGAGGCCGGGACTACAAACACCGGGGAGCTGTTTTTT
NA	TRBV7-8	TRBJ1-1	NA	CASSARPRGGGREFGTEAFF	TGTGCCAGCAGCGCGCGTCCCCGTGGGGGGGGGCGTGAATTTGGTACTGAAGCTTTCTTT
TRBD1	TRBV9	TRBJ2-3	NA	CASSVGTGLFTDTQYF	TGTGCCAGCAGCGTGGGGACAGGGCTCTTCACAGATACGCAGTATTTT
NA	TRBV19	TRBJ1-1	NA	CASSIVGGVRDTEAFF	TGTGCCAGTAGTATTGTTGGCGGGGTACGGGACACTGAAGCTTTCTTT
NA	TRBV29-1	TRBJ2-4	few	CSVEYRWGLAKNIQYF	TGCAGCGTTGAATATCGTTGGGGCCTAGCCAAAAACATTCAGTACTTC
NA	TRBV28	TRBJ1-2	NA	CASRYADRNYGYTF	TGTGCCAGCAGGTACGCGGACAGAAACTATGGCTACACCTTC
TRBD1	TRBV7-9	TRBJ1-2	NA	CASSRGTAVNYGYTF	TGTGCCAGCAGCCGAGGGACAGCCGTCAACTATGGCTACACCTTC
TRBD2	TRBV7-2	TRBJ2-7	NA	CASSSRRASGSSYEQYF	TGTGCCAGCAGCTCACGTCGGGCTAGCGGGAGCTCCTACGAGCAGTACTTC
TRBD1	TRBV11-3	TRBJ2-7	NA	CASSLGPQGAYEQYF	TGTGCCAGCAGCTTAGGGCCTCAGGGGGCGTACGAGCAGTACTTC
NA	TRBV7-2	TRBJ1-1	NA	CASSSGHNTEAFF	TGTGCCAGCAGCTCTGGACATAACACTGAAGCTTTCTTT
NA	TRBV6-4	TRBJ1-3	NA	CAGRWYVDKSSGNTIYF	TGTGCCGGCCGATGGTATGTCGACAAAAGCTCTGGAAACACCATATATTTT
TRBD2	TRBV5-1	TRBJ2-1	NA	CASSLFVGEGEQFF	TGCGCCAGCAGCTTGTTCGTCGGGGAGGGTGAGCAGTTCTTC
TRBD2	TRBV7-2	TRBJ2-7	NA	CASSTTAGKSFSYEQYF	TGTGCCAGCAGCACCACAGCGGGGAAATCATTCTCCTACGAGCAGTACTTC
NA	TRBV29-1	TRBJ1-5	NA	CSVRNGGNQPQHF	TGCAGCGTAAGGAACGGGGGAAATCAGCCCCAGCATTTT
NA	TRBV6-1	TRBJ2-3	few	CASNERPDTQYF	TGTGCCAGCAACGAGCGTCCAGATACGCAGTATTTT
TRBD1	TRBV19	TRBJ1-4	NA	CASSTSGTGREKLFF	TGTGCCAGTAGTACCAGCGGGACAGGCCGTGAAAAACTGTTTTTT
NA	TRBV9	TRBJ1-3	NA	CASSFTDYSGNTIYF	TGTGCCAGCAGTTTCACGGACTACTCTGGAAACACCATATATTTT
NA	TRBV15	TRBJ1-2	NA	CATQAARRLSYGYTF	TGTGCGACCCAAGCGGCCAGGCGCCTTAGCTATGGCTACACCTTC
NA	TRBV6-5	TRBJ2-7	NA	CASSYRPAGYEQYF	TGTGCCAGCAGTTACAGGCCAGCCGGGTACGAGCAGTACTTC
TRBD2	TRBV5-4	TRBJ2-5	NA	CASSLIAGGGETQYF	TGTGCCAGCAGCCTCATAGCGGGAGGCGGGGAGACCCAGTACTTC
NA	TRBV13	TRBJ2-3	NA	CASSLVPGRDTDTQYF	TGTGCCAGCAGCTTAGTACCGGGGCGGGACACAGATACGCAGTATTTT
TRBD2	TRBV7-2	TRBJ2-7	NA	CASSLGLAGLSAGQYF	TGTGCCAGCAGCTTAGGTCTAGCGGGTTTATCCGCGGGGCAGTACTTC
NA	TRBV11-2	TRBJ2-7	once	CASRSSSLYEQYF	TGTGCCAGCCGAAGTAGCAGTTTATACGAGCAGTACTTC
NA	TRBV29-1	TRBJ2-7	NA	CSVDSGNDYEQYF	TGCAGCGTTGATAGCGGCAATGACTACGAGCAGTACTTC
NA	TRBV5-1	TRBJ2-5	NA	CASSLGAGETQYF	TGCGCCAGCAGCTTGGGGGCCGGAGAGACCCAGTACTTC
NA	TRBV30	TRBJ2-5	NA	CAQRAQETQYF	TGTGCCCAGCGGGCCCAAGAGACCCAGTACTTC
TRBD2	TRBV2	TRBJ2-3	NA	CASSELLAGGGTDTQYF	TGTGCCAGCAGTGAATTACTAGCGGGAGGGGGCACAGATACGCAGTATTTT
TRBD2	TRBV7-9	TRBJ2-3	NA	CASSPIAGELTDTQYF	TGTGCCAGCAGCCCTATAGCGGGAGAGCTCACAGATACGCAGTATTTT
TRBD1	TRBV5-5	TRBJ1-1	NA	CASSLGQGYTEAFF	TGTGCCAGCAGCTTGGGACAGGGTTACACTGAAGCTTTCTTT
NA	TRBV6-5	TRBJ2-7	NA	CASSYLTGNPYEQYF	TGTGCCAGCAGTTACCTGACAGGTAACCCCTACGAGCAGTACTTC
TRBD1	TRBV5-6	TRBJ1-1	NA	CASSGQANTEAFF	TGTGCCAGCAGCGGACAGGCGAACACTGAAGCTTTCTTT